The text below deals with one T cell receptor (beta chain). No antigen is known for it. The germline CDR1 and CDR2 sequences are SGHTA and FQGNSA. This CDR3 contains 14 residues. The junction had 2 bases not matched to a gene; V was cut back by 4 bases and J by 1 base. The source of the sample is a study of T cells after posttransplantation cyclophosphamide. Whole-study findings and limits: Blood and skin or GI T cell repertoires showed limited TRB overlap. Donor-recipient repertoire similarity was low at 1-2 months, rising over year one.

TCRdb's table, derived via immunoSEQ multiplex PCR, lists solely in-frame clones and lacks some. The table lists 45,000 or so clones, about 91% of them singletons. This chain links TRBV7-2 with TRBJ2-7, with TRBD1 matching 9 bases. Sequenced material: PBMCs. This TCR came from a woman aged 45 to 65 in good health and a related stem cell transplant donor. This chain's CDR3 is CASSSGTGSYEQYF. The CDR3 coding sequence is TGTGCCAGCAGCTCCGGGACAGGGTCCTACGAGCAGTACTTC.